A single sample is the source of the 8 T cell receptor beta chains below, sequenced in a study of blood T cell repertoires in COVID-19. TCRdb's table, derived via immunoSEQ multiplex PCR, lists solely in-frame clones and lacks some. Here the sample spans roughly 200,000 clones, roughly 77% being singletons. The sample taken for sequencing was peripheral blood. These receptors were obtained from a woman aged 40 to 55 with COVID-19, enrolled during active disease.

This chain links TRBV7-8 with TRBJ1-2; 12 positions match TRBD1. The V gene's germline CDR1 is SGHVS and CDR2 FQNEAQ. This CDR3 has 15 amino acids. V shed 3 bases and J 8 bases; nucleotides not matched to a gene: 7. CDR3 sequence: CASSLNRDRGQGYTF. CDR3 nucleotide sequence: TGTGCCAGCAGCTTGAACCGGGACAGGGGGCAAGGCTACACCTTC.

This clone turned up a few times. The chain joins TRBV20-1 to TRBJ1-5, with D unclear. The ends were cut back, 1 base at V and 12 bases at J, with 10 bases in the middle. Germline V gene sequence: CDR1 DFQATT, CDR2 SNEGSKA (reference sequence). The CDR3 covers 11 residues. CDR3: CSARVGRDQHF. The CDR3 DNA follows: TGCAGTGCTAGAGTAGGGAGGGACCAGCATTTT.

This clone appeared once. The V gene is TRBV18, the J gene TRBJ2-1; 8 bases line up with TRBD2. Germline loops: CDR1 KGHSH, CDR2 LQKENI. This CDR3 has 16 residues. V dropped 2 bases and J dropped 4; count of bases not matched to a gene: 7. CDR3 in DNA: TGTGCCAGCTCACCAAGTATACTAGCGGCGTACAATGAGCAGTTCTTC. It specifies CASSPSILAAYNEQFF.

This clone was observed at least ten times. The chain employs TRBV5-1 and TRBJ1-2, with D tentatively TRBD1 (6 bases). Germline CDR1 reads SGHRS; CDR2 reads YFSETQ. Trimming cost V 0 bases and J 2 bases, with 17 bases left between them. The CDR3 is made up of 17 amino acids. The CDR3 reads CASSLDPRGGRNYGYTF. The CDR3 nucleotides read TGCGCCAGCAGCTTGGATCCACGGGGGGGCAGAAACTATGGCTACACCTTC.

CDR3 DNA: TGTGCCAGCAGCCTTACGGAGGGGTACACTGAAGCTTTCTTT. Translated, it gives CASSLTEGYTEAFF. The chain is built from TRBV7-6 and TRBJ1-1; D perhaps matches TRBD1 (5 bases). V lost 5 bases and J lost 3, with 13 bases in between. The germline gives CDR1 SGHVS, CDR2 FNYEAQ. CDR3 length: 14 residues.

The chain employs TRBV18 and TRBJ1-3, with TRBD1 matching over 10 bases. CDR1 KGHSH and CDR2 LQKENI come from the germline V gene. The V and J ends lost 5 bases and 4 bases, in that order; junction bases with no gene match: 5. The CDR3 has 15 residues. The CDR3 loop is CASSSTGGFGNTIYF. In DNA, the CDR3 is TGTGCCAGCTCATCGACAGGGGGCTTCGGAAACACCATATATTTT.

The CDR3 loop reads CASSDVRQGTTEAFF. In nucleotides, the CDR3 is TGTGCCAGCAGTGACGTCCGACAGGGGACGACTGAAGCTTTCTTT. The chain couples TRBV6-1 to TRBJ1-1; 8 bases agree with TRBD1. V trimming: 3 bases; J trimming: 5 bases; junction bases outside the gene matches: 8. Germline V lookup: CDR1 MNHNS, CDR2 SASEGT. The CDR3 is made up of 15 amino acids.

The chain links TRBV10-3 to TRBJ2-1, with a possible D match to TRBD2 (6 bases). With 5 bases removed from V and 4 bases from J, the gap between germline ends came to 12 bases. CDR1 and CDR2 (germline): ENHRY, SYGVKD. The CDR3 covers 14 residues. The CDR3 here is CAISSGTLYNEQFF. In nucleotides, the CDR3 is TGTGCCATCAGTTCCGGGACTTTATACAATGAGCAGTTCTTC.